The 28 T cell receptor beta chains reported below all come from one sample, sequenced in a study of CD8 T cells in Susac syndrome. Random hexamers were used to reverse transcribe 0.5 to 1 ug of RNA. TCRdb re-called the immunoSEQ multiplex PCR reads through MiXCR, storing one row per CDR3 protein. The sample includes about 400,000 distinct CDR3 sequences, 85% to 90% of them seen just once. The sequenced sample consisted of CD8+ T cells from PBMCs. These receptors were collected from a human donor with multiple sclerosis.

V and J are TRBV19 and TRBJ2-7; 8 nucleotides match TRBD1. The junction had 6 bases not matched to a gene; V was cut back by 10 bases and J by 4 bases. Germline V gives CDR1 LNHDA, CDR2 SQIVND (reference sequence). The CDR3 has 12 amino acids. The CDR3 coding sequence is TGTGCCACTGAGGACAGGGCTTACGAGCAGTACTTC. It translates to CATEDRAYEQYF.

In its sample, this clonotype was seen once. The chain joins TRBV29-1 to TRBJ2-1; D call uncertain. Germline lookup yields CDR1 SQVTM and CDR2 ANQGSEA. This CDR3 is 13 amino acids long. Trimming cost V 6 bases and J 8 bases, with 17 bases left between them. As DNA, the CDR3 is TGCAGCGTGGAAAAGGGCCCATTTTATGAGCAGTTCTTC. This encodes CSVEKGPFYEQFF.

The CDR3 sequence: CASSLTGTSTFQETQYF. The CDR3 region has the DNA TGTGCCAGCAGCCTAACCGGGACTAGCACCTTCCAAGAGACCCAGTACTTC. The V call is TRBV3-1, the J call TRBJ2-5, with 9 bases aligning to TRBD2. There are 17 residues in the CDR3. Germline V gene data show CDR1 as LGHDT and CDR2 as YNNKEL (reference sequence). V trimming: 4 bases; J trimming: 1 base; junction bases outside the gene matches: 10.

V gene TRBV27 combines with J gene TRBJ2-1; TRBD2 is a possible D gene (6 bases). Germline V gene sequence: CDR1 MNHEY, CDR2 SMNVEV (reference sequence). V was clipped by 6 bases and J by 7 bases, with 16 bases between them. The CDR3 covers 14 residues. The CDR3 reads CASSLEDAGNEQFF. The CDR3 DNA sequence: TGTGCCAGCAGCCTCGAGGACGCGGGGAATGAGCAGTTCTTC.

In this sample, this clonotype turned up a few times. J is TRBJ2-7 and V is TRBV21-1; TRBD1 is taken as the D call from the table, unchecked against the DNA. TRBV21-1 is tagged as a pseudogene. The CDR3 is 15 amino acids. For the CDR3, the DNA is TGTGCCAGCAGCAAAGGGATCGTAACAGGGGAAGAGCAGTACTTC. Translated, it gives CASSKGIVTGEEQYF.

V gene TRBV19 combines with J gene TRBJ2-7, with unresolved D. The CDR3 runs 14 residues. Trimming shortened V by 4 bases and J by 2 bases, and 12 bases separated the two germline ends. The germline gives CDR1 LNHDA, CDR2 SQIVND (reference sequence). DNA for the CDR3: TGTGCCAGTAGTACGGCGGCCTGGCCCTACGAGCAGTACTTC. Translated: CASSTAAWPYEQYF.

This sequence joins TRBV27 and TRBJ1-3; possibly TRBD1 for D (5 bases). Trimming removed 1 base at V and 6 bases at J, with 13 bases between. The CDR3 is 15 amino acids. Per the germline V gene, CDR1 is MNHEY and CDR2 is SMNVEV (reference sequence). The CDR3 sequence: CASSLWGFPLNTIYF. Written as DNA, the CDR3 is TGTGCCAGCAGTTTATGGGGCTTCCCCTTAAACACCATATATTTT.

The chain employs TRBV4-1 and TRBJ1-1, with a weak D call TRBD1 (5 bases). Germline V gives CDR1 MGHRA, CDR2 YSYEKL. This CDR3 contains 15 residues. The V and J ends lost 0 bases and 4 bases respectively, with 12 bases between them. Written as DNA, the CDR3 is TGCGCCAGCAGCCAAGAGACAGTTTCTTCCACTGAAGCTTTCTTT. This sequence encodes CASSQETVSSTEAFF.

This chain connects TRBV2 to TRBJ1-5; D gene ambiguous. The V end lost 6 bases, the J end lost 5 bases, and 8 bases lay between the germline ends. Germline CDR1 and CDR2: SNHLY and FYNNEI. The CDR3 length is 12 residues. CDR3 sequence (DNA): TGTGCCAGCAGAGGGCCTGATCAGCCCCAGCATTTT. Protein: CASRGPDQPQHF.

The chain joins TRBV7-8 to TRBJ2-3; 11 positions agree with TRBD2. With 4 bases clipped from V and 2 bases from J, the junction kept 2 bases outside the gene matches. There are 15 residues in the CDR3. In germline, CDR1 is SGHVS, CDR2 FQNEAQ. The CDR3: CASSYSGRATDTQYF. CDR3 DNA sequence: TGTGCCAGCAGCTATAGCGGGAGGGCCACAGATACGCAGTATTTT.

V usage is TRBV7-9 and J usage is TRBJ1-2, with 9 bases fitting TRBD1. In germline, CDR1 is SEHNR, CDR2 FQNEAQ (reference sequence). Trimming cost V 5 bases and J 6 bases; bases outside gene matches: 10. This CDR3 contains 15 residues. CDR3 bases: TGTGCCAGCAGCGGGGACAGGGTTTTTAAGGATGGCTACACCTTC. Translated: CASSGDRVFKDGYTF.

This clonotype was detected a few times. The V and J genes are TRBV6-1 and TRBJ2-1, with TRBD1 identical over 8 bases. The junction had 5 bases not matched to a gene; V was cut back by 3 bases and J by 4 bases. In germline, CDR1 is MNHNS, CDR2 SASEGT. CDR3 length equals 15 residues. CDR3 DNA: TGTGCCAGCAGTGAGACAGGGGATGATTACAATGAGCAGTTCTTC. Its translation is CASSETGDDYNEQFF.

The V and J genes are TRBV27 and TRBJ1-1; 10 nucleotides agree with TRBD1. Trimming at V came to 3 bases and at J to 4 bases, leaving 2 bases not matched to a gene. This CDR3 has 14 amino acids. The germline gives CDR1 MNHEY, CDR2 SMNVEV (reference sequence). CDR3 in DNA: TGTGCCAGCAGTTTCGGGACAGGGGCCACTGAAGCTTTCTTT. Translation gives CASSFGTGATEAFF.

The CDR3 region has the DNA TGCGCCAGCAGCCAAGGAACGGTCTCTAGGGAGCAGTTCTTC. The encoded protein is CASSQGTVSREQFF. The chain carries TRBV4-1 and TRBJ2-1; D unresolved. The germline V and J ends were trimmed by 1 base and 10 bases, with 14 bases remaining between them. CDR3 length: 14 residues. Germline V gives CDR1 MGHRA, CDR2 YSYEKL.

In this sample, this clonotype turned up a few times. The rearrangement links TRBV18 to TRBJ2-7; 9 bases agree with TRBD1. The CDR3 has 15 amino acids. CDR1 is KGHSH, CDR2 LQKENI, per germline. J gave up 2 bases and V 6 bases, and 8 bases lay outside the gene matches. This CDR3 reads CASSLPGQGTYEQYF. CDR3 coding DNA: TGTGCCAGCTCGCTACCGGGACAGGGAACCTACGAGCAGTACTTC.

This rearrangement joins TRBV7-9 to TRBJ1-1; D gene unclear. Germline values: CDR1 SEHNR, CDR2 FQNEAQ (reference sequence). CDR3 length: 13 amino acids. With 5 bases removed from V and 1 base from J, the gap between germline ends came to 8 bases. CDR3 DNA sequence: TGTGCCAGCAGCCCTGTTGGGAACACTGAAGCTTTCTTT. Translation gives CASSPVGNTEAFF.

The chain has TRBV5-6 and TRBJ1-3; maybe TRBD1 (5 bases). The CDR3 covers 17 residues. Germline values: CDR1 SGHDT, CDR2 YYEEEE. V dropped 4 bases and J dropped 0 bases, with 17 bases sitting between them. DNA of the CDR3: TGTGCCAGCAGCCTCCGGGACGTTGTCTCCTCTGGAAACACCATATATTTT. Encoded protein: CASSLRDVVSSGNTIYF.

This rearrangement joins TRBV27 to TRBJ2-7; TRBD2 matches at 10 bases. V trimming: 5 bases; J trimming: 3 bases; junction bases outside the gene matches: 4. Looked up from germline, CDR1 is MNHEY and CDR2 is SMNVEV (reference sequence). The CDR3 covers 14 residues. The CDR3 protein is CASSRSGGFYEQYF. The CDR3 coding sequence is TGTGCCAGCAGTCGTAGCGGGGGGTTCTACGAGCAGTACTTC.

The chain is built from TRBV29-1 and TRBJ1-1; a weak D match, TRBD1 (6 bases). The CDR3 runs to 12 residues. Deletions cut 5 bases from V and 6 bases from J, with 13 bases between. Germline CDR1 SQVTM, CDR2 ANQGSEA. The chain's CDR3 is CSVPHGGPEAFF. Here the CDR3 DNA reads TGCAGCGTTCCCCACGGGGGCCCTGAAGCTTTCTTT.

In its sample, this clonotype was seen once. The chain links TRBV5-1 to TRBJ2-1; D uncertain. Trimming took 5 bases from V and 6 from J, leaving 12 bases between them. Germline CDR1 reads SGHRS; CDR2 reads YFSETQ. The CDR3 covers 13 residues. The CDR3 region is CASRADTSNEQFF. CDR3 bases: TGCGCCAGCAGAGCTGACACATCCAATGAGCAGTTCTTC.

The J gene is TRBJ2-3, the V gene TRBV20-1; D is unclear. The CDR3 length is 16 residues. Germline V gene lookup returns CDR1 DFQATT and CDR2 SNEGSKA (reference sequence). Deletions cut 0 bases from V and 1 base from J, with 14 bases between. CDR3 DNA: TGCAGTGCTAGAGATCCCCCGGCGCCCCGCACAGATACGCAGTATTTT. This encodes CSARDPPAPRTDTQYF.

Note on this clonotype: One end of the junction does not line up with germline, which may come from a read error. The chain recombines TRBV19 with TRBJ1-2, with D unresolved. Germline-derived CDR1 and CDR2 are LNHDA and SQIVND (reference sequence). The CDR3 is 12 residues long. The CDR3 is CASSAGPYSDAF. The CDR3 DNA reads TGTGCCAGTAGTGCCGGACCCTACTCGGACGCCTTC. The complete variable domain, with remaining parts taken from reference TRBV19 and TRBJ1-2, reads DGGITQSPKYLFRKEGQNVTLSCEQNLNHDAMYWYRQDPGQGLRLIYYSQIVNDFQKGDIAEGYSVSREKKESFPLTVTSAQKNPTAFYLCASSAGPYSDAFGSGTRLTVV.

CDR3 amino acids: CSVDDGKGAYEQYF. The CDR3 DNA reads TGCAGCGTTGACGATGGCAAGGGGGCCTACGAGCAGTACTTC. V usage is TRBV29-1 and J usage is TRBJ2-7; a possible D gene is TRBD1 (6 bases). Germline assignment: CDR1 SQVTM and CDR2 ANQGSEA. V was pared by 3 bases and J by 2 bases, with 14 bases between. The CDR3 covers 14 residues.

In nucleotides, the CDR3 is TGCGCCAGCCGGTCGGACACCGGGGAGCTGTTTTTT. It is translated as CASRSDTGELFF. The chain combines TRBV10-2 with TRBJ2-2; D unclear. Germline V CDR1 and CDR2: WSHSY, SAAADI. Deletions cut 8 bases from V and 3 bases from J, with 7 bases between. The CDR3 contains 12 residues.

This chain connects TRBV6-5 to TRBJ2-7; 11 bases are shared with TRBD2. The V gene's germline CDR1 is MNHEY and CDR2 SVGAGI. The CDR3 length is 15 residues. V was clipped by 5 bases and J by 9 bases; unmatched bases: 12. Here the CDR3 reads CASSTGTSGPQGQYF. CDR3 in DNA: TGTGCCAGCAGTACAGGGACTAGCGGTCCTCAGGGGCAGTACTTC.

CDR3 DNA sequence: TGTGCCAGCAGCCCCCCCCGCGGGGGGTACTACAATGAGCAGTTCTTC. Its translation is CASSPPRGGYYNEQFF. The chain uses TRBV7-9 and TRBJ2-1, with 8 bases that match TRBD2. The germline V gene encodes CDR1 SEHNR and CDR2 FQNEAQ (reference sequence). The CDR3 has 16 amino acids. V trimming: 5 bases; J trimming: 3 bases; junction bases outside the gene matches: 9.

V and J are TRBV12-3 or TRBV12-4 and TRBJ1-1; D remains ambiguous. V gave up 1 base and J gave up 4 bases, with 7 bases separating them. The CDR3 totals 13 residues. Here the CDR3 DNA reads TGTGCCAGCAGTTTAGGAGATCTCACTGAAGCTTTCTTT. Its translation: CASSLGDLTEAFF.

This chain connects TRBV6-5 to TRBJ1-3; D gene ambiguous. This CDR3 is built from 14 residues. The germline V gene encodes CDR1 MNHEY and CDR2 SVGAGI. The V end was cut by 0 bases, the J end by 1 base, with 4 bases between. The CDR3 protein is CASSYSGSGNTIYF. CDR3 sequence (DNA): TGTGCCAGCAGTTACTCGGGATCTGGAAACACCATATATTTT.